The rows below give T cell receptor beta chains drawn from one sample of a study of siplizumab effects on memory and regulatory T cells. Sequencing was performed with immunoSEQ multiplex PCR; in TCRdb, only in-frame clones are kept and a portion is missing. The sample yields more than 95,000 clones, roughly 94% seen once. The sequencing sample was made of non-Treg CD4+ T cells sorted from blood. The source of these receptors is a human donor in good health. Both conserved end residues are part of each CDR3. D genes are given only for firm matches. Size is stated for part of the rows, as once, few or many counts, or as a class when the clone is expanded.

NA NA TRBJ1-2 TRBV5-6 TGTGCCAGCAGCTTGATCCCCGCGAACTATGGCTACACCTTC CASSLIPANYGYTF
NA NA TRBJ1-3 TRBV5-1 TGCGCCAGCAGCTTGGCCTTGGGAAACACCATATATTTT CASSLALGNTIYF
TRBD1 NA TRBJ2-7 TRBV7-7 TGTGCCAGCAGCCGGGACAGGGCCTACGAGCAGTACTTC CASSRDRAYEQYF
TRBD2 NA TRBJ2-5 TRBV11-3 TGTGCCAGCAGTACGGGAGGGACCCAGTACTTC CASSTGGTQYF
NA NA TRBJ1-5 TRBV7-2 TGTGCCAGCAGCTTTGACACGTATCAGCCCCAGCATTTT CASSFDTYQPQHF
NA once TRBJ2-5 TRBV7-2 TGTGCCAGCAGCCTGAGTAGGGCCAACCAAGAGACCCAGTACTTC CASSLSRANQETQYF
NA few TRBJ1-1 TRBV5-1 TGCGCCAGCACTCGTCTGACCTCGAACACTGAAGCTTTCTTT CASTRLTSNTEAFF
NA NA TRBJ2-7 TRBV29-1 TGCAGCGCGACCCGGACCCCCGGCTACGAGCAGTACTTC CSATRTPGYEQYF
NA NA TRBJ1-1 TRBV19 TGTGCCAGTAGTATATATGGGGTTCCCATGAACACTGAAGCTTTCTTT CASSIYGVPMNTEAFF
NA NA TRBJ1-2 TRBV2 TGTGCCAGCAGTGAAGGTGGAGACTATGGCTACACCTTC CASSEGGDYGYTF
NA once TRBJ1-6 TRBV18 TGTGCCAGCTCAACAGGCCTCACAACTCTGTTCGGTTCACCCCTCCACTTT CASSTGLTTLFGSPLHF
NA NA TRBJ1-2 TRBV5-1 TGCGCCAGCAGCTCACAGGGAATCGGGAACTATGGCTACACCTTC CASSSQGIGNYGYTF
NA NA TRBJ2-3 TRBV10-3 TGTGCCATCACTCGAAATGATCTCTCGACTAGCACAGATACGCAGTATTTT CAITRNDLSTSTDTQYF
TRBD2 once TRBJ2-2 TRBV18 TGTGCCAGCTCACCGAGACTAGCGGGGAACACCGGGGAGCTGTTTTTT CASSPRLAGNTGELFF
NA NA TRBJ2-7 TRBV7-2 TGTGCCAGCAGCTCGGGACGATACGAGCAGTACTTC CASSSGRYEQYF
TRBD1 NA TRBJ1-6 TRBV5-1 TGCGCCAGCAGCCAGGACAGGCCATATAATTCACCCCTCCACTTT CASSQDRPYNSPLHF
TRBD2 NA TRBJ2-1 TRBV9 TGTGCCAGCAGCGTTAGCGGGAACGGTAACAATGAGCAGTTCTTC CASSVSGNGNNEQFF
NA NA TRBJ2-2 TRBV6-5 TGTGCCAGCAGAAACGACGGAAACACCGGGGAGCTGTTTTTT CASRNDGNTGELFF
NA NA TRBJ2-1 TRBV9 TGTGCCAGCAGCGTCAGCCCCCTTTCCACTGAGCAGTTCTTC CASSVSPLSTEQFF
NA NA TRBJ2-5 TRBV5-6 TGTGCCAGCAGCTTGTCGGGACAAGAGACCCAGTACTTC CASSLSGQETQYF
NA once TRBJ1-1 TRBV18 TGTGCCAGCTCACCACGCGGGTTGCAGAACACTGAAGCTTTCTTT CASSPRGLQNTEAFF
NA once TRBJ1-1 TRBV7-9 TGTGCCAGCAGCTTGGGGGCCAGGGAATTGAACACTGAAGCTTTCTTT CASSLGARELNTEAFF
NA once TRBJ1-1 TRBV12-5 TGTGCTAGTGGTTTGGAGAGGGCTGCTGAAGCTTTCTTT CASGLERAAEAFF
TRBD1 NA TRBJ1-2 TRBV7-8 TGTGCCAGCAGCTTAGAAACAGGGGGATTCTATGGCTACACCTTC CASSLETGGFYGYTF
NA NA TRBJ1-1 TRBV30 TGTGCCTGGAGTGCATCAGTGTTACAGAAATGGAGACCGAACACTGAAGCTTTCTTT CAWSASVLQKWRPNTEAFF
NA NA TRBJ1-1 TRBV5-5 TGTGCCAGCAGCTTAGGACAGCCACTAGGCACTGAAGCTTTCTTT CASSLGQPLGTEAFF
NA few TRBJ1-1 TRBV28 TGTGCCAGCGGACCTAGGTCCTCGACGACTGAAGCTTTCTTT CASGPRSSTTEAFF
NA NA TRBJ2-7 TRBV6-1 TGTGCCAGCAGTGAAGGTCCCACGGGGGCCTACGAGCAGTACTTC CASSEGPTGAYEQYF
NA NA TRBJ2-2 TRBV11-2 TGTGCCAGCAGCTTAAGGAGTTTGACGACCGGGGAGCTGTTTTTT CASSLRSLTTGELFF
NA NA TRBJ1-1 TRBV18 TGTGCCAGCTCACGGGAGAGGAACACTGAAGCTTTCTTT CASSRERNTEAFF
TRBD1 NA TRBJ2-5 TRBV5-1 TGCGCCAGCAGCCACGGGACAGGGCAAGAGACCCAGTACTTC CASSHGTGQETQYF
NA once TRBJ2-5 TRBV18 TGTGCCAGCTCATCTCCAAGCCAAGAGACCCAGTACTTC CASSSPSQETQYF
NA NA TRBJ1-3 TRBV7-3 TGTGCCAGCAGCTTATCACCGATACTTTCTGGAAACACCATATATTTT CASSLSPILSGNTIYF
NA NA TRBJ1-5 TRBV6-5 TGTGCCAGCAGTTACGTACGGAACCGGCCCCAGCATTTT CASSYVRNRPQHF
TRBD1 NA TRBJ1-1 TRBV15 TGTGCCACACGACAGGGACAGGGCTTCGCTGAAGCTTTCTTT CATRQGQGFAEAFF
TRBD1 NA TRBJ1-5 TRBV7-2 TGTGCCAGCAGCCCCCGAAATACAGGGGGGAATCAGCCCCAGCATTTT CASSPRNTGGNQPQHF
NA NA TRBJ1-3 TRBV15 TGTGCCACCAGCAAGTATGGAGGACCACGGTATTTT CATSKYGGPRYF
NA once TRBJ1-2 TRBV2 TGTGCCAGCAGTGAAGCCGGGACCTATGGCTACACCTTC CASSEAGTYGYTF
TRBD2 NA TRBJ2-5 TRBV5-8 TGTGCCAGCAGCCTTGGGACTAGCGGGAGGGCGGAGACCCAGTACTTC CASSLGTSGRAETQYF
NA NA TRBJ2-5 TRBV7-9 TGTGCCGGAACGACACGGTACCAAGAGACCCAGTACTTC CAGTTRYQETQYF